Below, one TCR beta chain is given with its context. The data were obtained in a study of blood T cell repertoires in COVID-19. The overall study: PBMCs, B-cell-depleted T cells, or T cells provided the cDNA or gDNA that made up the material.

Original processing notes: It was from reference gene primer amplification that nucleated cell counts were estimated. Only in-frame clones appear in the TCRdb table, and some are missing; sequencing was by immunoSEQ multiplex PCR. V, J and clone size were drawn from that table, and D and trimming were deduced from the DNA. The sample includes 250,000 to 300,000 clones, roughly 90% seen only once; the top ten take roughly 2.4%. This CDR3 has 15 amino acids. Trimming took off 5 bases at V and 4 bases at J, with 15 bases between the two ends. Germline loops: CDR1 LGHDT, CDR2 YNNKEL (reference sequence).

The sequence was obtained from a woman in her fifties or sixties who had recovered from COVID-19. The source material was peripheral blood. This chain connects TRBV3-1 (or the pseudogene TRBV3-2) to TRBJ2-4, with a tentative D call TRBD2 (5 bases). DNA for the CDR3: TGTGCCAGCAGCGCTTGGAGGCAGGAGAAAAACATTCAGTACTTC. Its protein product is CASSAWRQEKNIQYF.